The sequence of this T cell receptor (beta chain) was determined in a study of T cell responses to AZD1222 COVID-19 vaccine. Study as a whole: The analysis combined second doses at about 4 or about 12 weeks.

As regards this clone: Antigen unknown. A read error may account for a junction end that differs from germline.

This CDR3 comprises 15 residues. Germline V gene lookup returns CDR1 SGHAT and CDR2 FQNNGV. Study findings and constraints: Baseline seropositivity characterized only six or seven AZD1222 recipients.

The repertoire was sequenced with immunoSEQ multiplex PCR; TCRdb's copy has only in-frame clones and lacks some. The table lists under 200,000 clones, about 94% of them singletons, with approximately 9.6% in the top ten. The chain couples TRBV11-2 to TRBJ1-3; the D gene is possibly TRBD1 (5 bases). This TCR derives from an adult in good health. The sample in question was peripheral blood, obtained on day 0 of AZD1222 vaccination. The CDR3 nucleotides are TGTGCCAGCACCTTAGACAGAACACCGGGAAACACCATATATTTT. Protein product: CASTLDRTPGNTIYF.